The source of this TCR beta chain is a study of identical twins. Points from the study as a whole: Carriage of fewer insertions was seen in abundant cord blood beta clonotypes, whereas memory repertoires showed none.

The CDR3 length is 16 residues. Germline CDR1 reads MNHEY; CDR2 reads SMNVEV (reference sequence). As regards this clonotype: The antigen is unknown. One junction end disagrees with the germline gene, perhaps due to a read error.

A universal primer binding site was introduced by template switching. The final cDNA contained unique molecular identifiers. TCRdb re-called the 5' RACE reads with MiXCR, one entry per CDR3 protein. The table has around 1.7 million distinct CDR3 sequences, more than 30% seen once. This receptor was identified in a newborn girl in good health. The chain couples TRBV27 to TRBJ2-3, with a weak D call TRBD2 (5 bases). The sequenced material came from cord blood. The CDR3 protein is CAGSWESGKLTDTQYF. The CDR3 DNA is TGTGCCGGCAGTTGGGAGTCTGGGAAACTCACAGATACGCAGTATTTT.